The next 18 T cell receptor beta chains were all read from a single sample in a study of CD8 T cells in Susac syndrome. The RNA, about 0.5 to 1 ug, was put through reverse transcription using random hexamers. TCRdb itself ran the immunoSEQ multiplex PCR reads through MiXCR, one entry per CDR3 protein. The data show some 180,000 distinct CDR3 sequences, about 95% seen once. The sequenced sample consisted of CD4+ T cells from PBMCs. These receptors were obtained from a human donor in good health.

The chain recombines TRBV28 with TRBJ2-6; D ambiguous. The CDR3 is 16 residues long. Germline CDR1 and CDR2: MDHEN and SYDVKM. V lost 4 bases to trimming and J lost 0 bases, with 10 bases between them. Here the CDR3 reads CASSSGFPSGANVLTF. CDR3 in DNA: TGTGCCAGCAGTTCGGGTTTCCCCTCTGGGGCCAACGTCCTGACTTTC.

The rearrangement uses TRBV9 and TRBJ2-5; TRBD2 matches 11 bases. V shed 0 bases, J shed 2 bases, and the junction held 6 bases outside the gene matches. The germline V gene has CDR1 SGDLS and CDR2 YYNGEE. The CDR3 is 17 residues long. In DNA form, the CDR3 reads TGTGCCAGCAGCGTAGCTGGGAGACTAGCGGGGCAAGAGACCCAGTACTTC. It translates to CASSVAGRLAGQETQYF.

The V and J genes are TRBV5-1 and TRBJ2-2, with D unresolved. Germline loops: CDR1 SGHRS, CDR2 YFSETQ. Trimming took 5 bases from V and 2 from J, leaving 13 bases between them. CDR3 length equals 15 residues. CDR3 loop: CASRSSGANTGELFF. CDR3 DNA sequence: TGCGCCAGCAGGAGCAGTGGTGCTAACACCGGGGAGCTGTTTTTT.

This sequence joins TRBV15 and TRBJ1-5; possibly TRBD1 for D (5 bases). Trimming removed 2 bases at V and 7 bases at J, with 12 bases between. The CDR3 runs to 14 residues. Per germline, CDR1 LNHNV and CDR2 YYDKDF (reference sequence). CDR3 sequence reads: CATSRLQGRQPQHF. In nucleotides, the CDR3 is TGTGCCACCAGCAGACTCCAGGGCAGGCAGCCCCAGCATTTT.

The chain links TRBV7-6 to TRBJ2-7; 8 nucleotides agree with TRBD2. Losses at the gene ends were 5 bases for V and 4 bases for J; bases not matched to a gene: 7. The CDR3 spans 14 residues. The V gene's germline CDR1 is SGHVS and CDR2 FNYEAQ. The CDR3 protein is CASSHPGGEYEQYF. DNA for the CDR3: TGTGCCAGCAGCCACCCCGGGGGGGAATACGAGCAGTACTTC.

The V and J genes are TRBV12-3 or TRBV12-4 and TRBJ2-1, with D possibly TRBD2 on 5 matching bases. The length of the CDR3 is 15 residues. The V and J ends lost 7 bases and 2 bases respectively, with 15 bases between them. The CDR3 spells CASTRSGATYNEQFF. The CDR3 DNA reads TGTGCCAGCACCCGAAGCGGAGCCACCTACAATGAGCAGTTCTTC.

This sequence joins TRBV6-5 and TRBJ2-3, with TRBD2 matching 7 bases. The J segment lost 2 bases and the V segment lost 6 bases, leaving 8 bases of the junction unmatched. The germline CDR1 and CDR2 sequences are MNHEY and SVGAGI. CDR3 length equals 15 residues. CDR3 amino acids: CASSSGTINTDTQYF. The CDR3 region has the DNA TGTGCCAGCAGCTCCGGGACTATCAACACAGATACGCAGTATTTT.

This chain joins TRBV20-1 and TRBJ2-3, with 9 bases that match TRBD1. The V and J ends lost 1 base and 4 bases, in that order; junction bases with no gene match: 3. Per the germline V gene, CDR1 is DFQATT and CDR2 is SNEGSKA (reference sequence). This CDR3 comprises 14 residues. The CDR3 DNA reads as TGCAGTGCTAGAGGGACAGGGGAACCAGATACGCAGTATTTT. Translation gives CSARGTGEPDTQYF.

This CDR3 is CSVRGMNTEAFF. The CDR3 bases are TGCAGCGTTCGGGGAATGAACACTGAAGCTTTCTTT. The J gene is TRBJ1-1, the V gene TRBV29-1; D gene unclear. Trimming stripped 5 bases from V and 0 bases from J, with 7 bases between. Germline V gives CDR1 SQVTM, CDR2 ANQGSEA. The CDR3 sequence is 12 residues long.

The V call is TRBV5-1, the J call TRBJ2-5, with TRBD2 identical over 8 bases. The trim removed 1 base at V and 5 bases at J, leaving 7 bases unmatched. Germline V gene data show CDR1 as SGHRS and CDR2 as YFSETQ. The CDR3 consists of 15 residues. The CDR3 reads CASSLFSGNMETQYF. Written as DNA, the CDR3 is TGCGCCAGCAGCTTGTTTAGCGGGAATATGGAGACCCAGTACTTC.

The genes are TRBV28 and TRBJ2-2, with 9 bases lining up with TRBD1. After removal of 6 bases from V and 6 bases from J, the junction contained 8 bases not matched to a gene. Germline V gene lookup returns CDR1 MDHEN and CDR2 SYDVKM. The CDR3 loop spans 15 amino acids. CDR3 loop: CASRTRDRDSGELFF. For the CDR3, the DNA is TGTGCCAGCAGAACAAGGGACAGGGATTCCGGGGAGCTGTTTTTT.

The chain joins TRBV20-1 to TRBJ2-5; perhaps TRBD1 as D (6 bases). The CDR3 length is 13 residues. Germline V gene data show CDR1 as DFQATT and CDR2 as SNEGSKA (reference sequence). V was cut by 6 bases and J by 4 bases, with 15 bases left in between. DNA for the CDR3: TGCAGTGCGACCTACAGGGTTACAGAGACCCAGTACTTC. It encodes CSATYRVTETQYF.

The rearrangement joins TRBV7-9 to TRBJ1-1; D is ambiguous. Trimming shortened V by 1 base and J by 10 bases, and 16 bases separated the two germline ends. CDR3 length: 14 residues. CDR1 SEHNR and CDR2 FQNEAQ come from the germline V gene (reference sequence). CDR3 amino acids: CASSLDVGVGRAFF. CDR3 in DNA: TGTGCCAGCAGCTTAGACGTGGGTGTAGGGCGAGCTTTCTTT.

The chain recombines TRBV2 with TRBJ2-5; D may correspond to TRBD1 or TRBD2 (5 bases each). The CDR3 totals 14 residues. Germline assignment: CDR1 SNHLY and CDR2 FYNNEI. V lost 6 bases and J lost 2, with 13 bases in between. CDR3 bases: TGTGCCAGCAGATCTGGGACCGTGCAAGAGACCCAGTACTTC. Amino acids: CASRSGTVQETQYF.

This chain joins TRBV7-9 and TRBJ2-1; 9 bases map to TRBD1. V gave up 6 bases and J gave up 6 bases; unmatched junction bases: 3. The CDR3 covers 13 residues. Germline V gene data show CDR1 as SEHNR and CDR2 as FQNEAQ (reference sequence). CDR3 nucleotides: TGTGCCAGCAGTTCACAGGGGGCCAATGAGCAGTTCTTC. It yields the protein CASSSQGANEQFF.

The CDR3 loop is CASSEARQMPYEQYF. CDR3 coding DNA: TGTGCCAGCAGTGAAGCGCGACAGATGCCCTACGAGCAGTACTTC. The rearrangement joins TRBV2 to TRBJ2-7; a possible D gene is TRBD1 (5 bases). Germline V gene data show CDR1 as SNHLY and CDR2 as FYNNEI. The CDR3 has 15 residues. V shed 0 bases and J shed 2 bases, with 11 bases lying between them.

V usage is TRBV12-3 or TRBV12-4 and J usage is TRBJ1-5; D may be TRBD1 (5 bases). Trimming stripped 7 bases from V and 7 bases from J, with 17 bases between. The CDR3 covers 14 residues. CDR3 in amino acids: CASTPGFRDQPQHF. Written as DNA, the CDR3 is TGTGCCAGCACCCCAGGGTTTCGGGACCAGCCCCAGCATTTT.

The rearrangement links TRBV27 to TRBJ2-3, with TRBD2 identical over 8 bases. The CDR3 extends over 15 amino acids. With 3 bases clipped from V and 0 bases from J, the junction kept 2 bases outside the gene matches. Looked up from germline, CDR1 is MNHEY and CDR2 is SMNVEV (reference sequence). The CDR3 sequence is CASSFGGASTDTQYF. In DNA, the CDR3 is TGTGCCAGCAGTTTCGGGGGGGCTAGCACAGATACGCAGTATTTT.